The next 30 T cell receptor beta chains were all read from a single sample in a study of PD-L1 blockade in urothelial cancer. Clones were read by immunoSEQ multiplex PCR, and TCRdb kept only the in-frame ones, dropping some. The sample has around 53,000 clones; roughly 84% are singletons. This material consisted of PBMCs, taken around atezolizumab (anti-PD-L1) treatment. These receptor sequences come from a man between 40 and 49 years old with urothelial cancer.

V usage is TRBV19 and J usage is TRBJ1-1; the D gene is possibly TRBD1 (5 bases). V gave up 5 bases and J gave up 1 base, with 11 bases separating them. Germline V CDR1 and CDR2: LNHDA, SQIVND (reference sequence). This CDR3 has 14 amino acids. This CDR3 reads CASSVATGNTEAFF. CDR3 bases: TGTGCCAGTAGTGTGGCAACAGGGAACACTGAAGCTTTCTTT.

This chain joins TRBV6-5 and TRBJ1-3; possibly TRBD1 for D (6 bases). The CDR3 is 16 amino acids. The V gene's germline CDR1 is MNHEY and CDR2 SVGAGI. Trimming cost V 4 bases and J 4 bases, with 17 bases left between them. The CDR3 region is CASSLHQGSRGNTIYF. Written as DNA, the CDR3 is TGTGCCAGCAGTTTACATCAGGGGTCTCGCGGAAACACCATATATTTT.

This clone was detected a few times. The genes are TRBV29-1 and TRBJ1-1; 8 bases are a match to TRBD1. There are 12 residues in the CDR3. V shed 7 bases and J 9 bases; nucleotides not matched to a gene: 10. Germline values: CDR1 SQVTM, CDR2 ANQGSEA. CDR3 nucleotide sequence: TGCAGCGCCAGGACAGGGAGTGAGAAAGCTTTCTTT. This sequence encodes CSARTGSEKAFF.

The chain combines TRBV28 with TRBJ2-7, with no clear D. Germline-derived CDR1 and CDR2 are MDHEN and SYDVKM. The CDR3 has 12 amino acids. V lost 7 bases, J lost 5 bases, and 12 bases lay in between. This CDR3 is CASNTIPHEQYF. DNA of the CDR3: TGTGCCAGCAACACGATCCCTCACGAGCAGTACTTC.

The rearrangement joins TRBV9 to TRBJ2-1; a weak D match, TRBD2 (5 bases). Trimming took off 0 bases at V and 10 bases at J, with 14 bases between the two ends. Germline V gene sequence: CDR1 SGDLS, CDR2 YYNGEE. The CDR3 has 14 amino acids. The CDR3 DNA reads as TGTGCCAGCAGCGTAGGAACCCGGACTGAGGAGCAGTTCTTC. This encodes CASSVGTRTEEQFF. Using reference TRBV9 and TRBJ2-1 for the parts outside the CDR3, the full variable domain is DSGVTQTPKHLITATGQRVTLRCSPRSGDLSVYWYQQSLDQGLQFLIQYYNGEERAKGNILERFSAQQFPDLHSELNLSSLELGDSALYFCASSVGTRTEEQFFGPGTRLTVL.

This rearrangement joins TRBV6-4 to TRBJ1-1, with D hard to call. V lost 6 bases, J lost 1 base, and 18 bases lay in between. Germline lookup yields CDR1 MRHNA and CDR2 SNTAGT. The CDR3 sequence is 16 residues long. In DNA form, the CDR3 reads TGTGCCAGCAGGAAGGGCGGAACTAGTCAGAACACTGAAGCTTTCTTT. This sequence encodes CASRKGGTSQNTEAFF.

V and J are TRBV7-3 and TRBJ2-1, with TRBD2 matching over 8 bases. Germline V lookup: CDR1 SGHTA, CDR2 FQGTGA. This CDR3 comprises 16 residues. J was trimmed by 4 bases and V by 5 bases; bases with no gene match: 10. CDR3 residues: CASSPKPASGYNEQFF. The CDR3 DNA sequence: TGTGCCAGCAGCCCTAAGCCCGCTAGCGGGTACAATGAGCAGTTCTTC. The variable domain in full, completed from reference TRBV7-3 and TRBJ2-1, reads GAGVSQTPSNKVTEKGKYVELRCDPISGHTALYWYRQSLGQGPEFLIYFQGTGAADDSGLPNDRFFAVRPEGSVSTLKIQRTERGDSAVYLCASSPKPASGYNEQFFGPGTRLTVL.

The gene calls are TRBV1 and TRBJ2-3; the DNA was not compared with TRBD1, the D call given in the table. TRBV1 is tagged as a pseudogene. This CDR3 is 16 amino acids long. The CDR3 reads CTSSQDPSSHTYTQYF. CDR3 in DNA: TGCACCAGCAGCCAAGATCCCTCGTCTCACACATATACGCAGTATTTT.

This clone was observed a handful of times. The rearrangement uses TRBV28 and TRBJ2-3; D gene ambiguous. Germline loops: CDR1 MDHEN, CDR2 SYDVKM. This CDR3 has 15 amino acids. Trimming cost V 6 bases and J 0 bases, with 13 bases left between them. The CDR3 DNA follows: TGTGCCAGCAGGGGCAGGCCGCGCAGCACAGATACGCAGTATTTT. Its translation is CASRGRPRSTDTQYF.

The J gene is TRBJ2-1, the V gene TRBV7-3, with TRBD2 matching over 11 bases. This CDR3 comprises 13 residues. V lost 6 bases and J lost 10; bases outside the gene matches: 5. CDR1 SGHTA and CDR2 FQGTGA come from the germline V gene. The DNA for the CDR3 is TGTGCCAGCAGGACTAGCGGGATGAGGGAGCAGTTCTTC. This sequence encodes CASRTSGMREQFF. Filled out from reference TRBV7-3 and TRBJ2-1, the complete variable domain reads GAGVSQTPSNKVTEKGKYVELRCDPISGHTALYWYRQSLGQGPEFLIYFQGTGAADDSGLPNDRFFAVRPEGSVSTLKIQRTERGDSAVYLCASRTSGMREQFFGPGTRLTVL.

The J gene is TRBJ2-7, the V gene TRBV7-9; tentative D call: TRBD1 (6 bases). There are 14 residues in the CDR3. The V gene's germline CDR1 is SEHNR and CDR2 FQNEAQ (reference sequence). Between the trimmed V and J ends, which lost 2 bases and 6 bases, there was a span of 14 bases. The DNA of the CDR3 is TGTGCCAGCAGCTTATCTCAGGGGCCTAGCGAGCAGTACTTC. It translates to CASSLSQGPSEQYF.

This chain links TRBV6-1 with TRBJ1-2; the D is unclear. V was pared by 1 base and J by 8 bases, with 11 bases between. This CDR3 is built from 13 residues. Per the germline V gene, CDR1 is MNHNS and CDR2 is SASEGT. For the CDR3, the DNA is TGTGCCAGCAGTGAAGGCGCTGGAGGCGGCTACACCTTC. Translation: CASSEGAGGGYTF.

Only one count was recorded for this clone. J is TRBJ2-7 and V is TRBV28; D remains unclear. CDR3 size: 14 residues. Germline CDR1 reads MDHEN; CDR2 reads SYDVKM. V lost 5 bases and J lost 3, with 14 bases in between. CDR3 sequence: CASSPPPGGYEQYF. The CDR3 DNA sequence: TGTGCCAGCAGTCCCCCCCCCGGCGGCTACGAGCAGTACTTC.

The V gene is TRBV14, the J gene TRBJ2-1, with D possibly matching TRBD1 (6 bases). V lost 1 base and J 0 bases, leaving 16 bases between the germline ends. In germline, CDR1 is SGHDN, CDR2 FVKESK. CDR3 length equals 18 residues. In nucleotides, the CDR3 is TGTGCCAGCAGCCAAGGTCCAGGGGCGTTGAGCTCCTACAATGAGCAGTTCTTC. Translation gives CASSQGPGALSSYNEQFF. Full variable domain (outside the CDR3, taken from reference TRBV14 and TRBJ2-1): EAGVTQFPSHSVIEKGQTVTLRCDPISGHDNLYWYRRVMGKEIKFLLHFVKESKQDESGMPNNRFLAERTGGTYSTLKVQPAELEDSGVYFCASSQGPGALSSYNEQFFGPGTRLTVL.

The chain has TRBV19 and TRBJ2-2; 9 bases agree with TRBD2. CDR3 length: 14 residues. Germline assignment: CDR1 LNHDA and CDR2 SQIVND (reference sequence). V lost 10 bases to trimming and J lost 2 bases; unmatched junction nucleotides: 5. As DNA, the CDR3 is TGTGCCACAAGACTAGCGGAAAACACCGGGGAGCTGTTTTTT. This gives the protein CATRLAENTGELFF.

This chain joins TRBV5-4 and TRBJ2-7, with 8 bases identical to TRBD1. Germline V CDR1 and CDR2: SGHNT, YYREEE (reference sequence). The CDR3 runs 15 residues. V trimming: 2 bases; J trimming: 2 bases; junction bases outside the gene matches: 6. This CDR3 is CASSLTGGKAYEQYF. As DNA, the CDR3 is TGTGCCAGCAGCTTAACAGGGGGAAAGGCCTACGAGCAGTACTTC.

This rearrangement joins TRBV28 to TRBJ1-2, with TRBD1 matching 11 bases. The V gene end was trimmed by 10 bases and the J gene end by 8 bases; junction bases not matched to a gene: 9. The CDR3 is 13 amino acids. CDR1 is MDHEN and CDR2 is SYDVKM in the germline V gene. Here the CDR3 DNA reads TGTGCCATTAGGACAGGGGGCGCGAAGGGCTACACCTTC. Translated, it gives CAIRTGGAKGYTF.

The chain recombines TRBV29-1 with TRBJ2-1, with 8 nucleotides matching TRBD2. The ends lost 7 bases at V and 8 bases at J; junction bases unmatched: 7. Germline values: CDR1 SQVTM, CDR2 ANQGSEA. The CDR3 extends over 12 amino acids. CDR3 bases: TGCAGCGCAGCGGGAGTGCGGTATGAGCAGTTCTTC. This encodes CSAAGVRYEQFF.

J is TRBJ1-1 and V is TRBV28; TRBD1 matches 7 bases. After removal of 6 bases from V and 8 bases from J, the junction contained 3 bases not matched to a gene. The CDR3 has 11 residues. Germline V gene data show CDR1 as MDHEN and CDR2 as SYDVKM. The CDR3 bases are TGTGCCAGCAGCCGAGGGGGCGAAGCTTTCTTT. Its translation: CASSRGGEAFF.

Here the CDR3 DNA reads TGTGCCAGCACCCTCATTGGCGGGAGGGCTGAAGAGCAGTACTTC. It encodes CASTLIGGRAEEQYF. The chain has TRBV28 and TRBJ2-7; 9 bases are a match to TRBD2. In germline, CDR1 is MDHEN, CDR2 SYDVKM. CDR3 length: 15 amino acids. V was clipped by 7 bases and J by 7 bases; unmatched bases: 14. The full variable domain, in which reference TRBV28 and TRBJ2-7 provide the parts outside the CDR3, is DVKVTQSSRYLVKRTGEKVFLECVQDMDHENMFWYRQDPGLGLRLIYFSYDVKMKEKGDIPEGYSVSREKKERFSLILESASTNQTSMYLCASTLIGGRAEEQYFGPGTRLTVT.

This chain links TRBV7-8 with TRBJ2-1, with TRBD2 matching over 9 bases. Per the germline V gene, CDR1 is SGHVS and CDR2 is FQNEAQ. Trimming removed 1 base from V and 7 bases from J; junction bases left unmatched: 5. The CDR3 spans 15 residues. The CDR3: CASSLVAGVKNEQFF. Written as DNA, the CDR3 is TGTGCCAGCAGCTTAGTAGCGGGAGTGAAGAATGAGCAGTTCTTC.

The V gene is TRBV19, the J gene TRBJ2-7; 13 bases are shared with TRBD2. Trimming cost V 3 bases and J 0 bases; bases outside gene matches: 5. Germline loops: CDR1 LNHDA, CDR2 SQIVND (reference sequence). This CDR3 is built from 17 residues. The CDR3 DNA sequence: TGTGCCAGTAGTATCTCGGGACTAGCGGGGAGCTCCTACGAGCAGTACTTC. It encodes CASSISGLAGSSYEQYF.

Within the sample, this clone is medium-sized (0.01 to 0.1%). The chain has TRBV27 and TRBJ2-7; TRBD1 aligns across 7 bases. J lost 2 bases, V lost 5 bases, and 3 bases had no gene match. This CDR3 comprises 13 residues. Germline V gene data show CDR1 as MNHEY and CDR2 as SMNVEV (reference sequence). CDR3 sequence reads: CASSMTGPYEQYF. The CDR3 DNA reads TGTGCCAGCAGTATGACAGGGCCCTACGAGCAGTACTTC.

The V gene is TRBV21-1, the J gene TRBJ1-1. TRBV21-1 is tagged as a pseudogene. The CDR3 loop spans 17 amino acids. CDR3 protein: CASSKVVRGARNTEAFF. CDR3 sequence (DNA): TGTGCCAGCAGCAAAGTAGTTCGGGGGGCGAGGAACACTGAAGCTTTCTTT.

This clone was seen a handful of times. The gene calls are TRBV30 and TRBJ2-7, with unresolved D. Germline loops: CDR1 GTSNPN, CDR2 SVGIG (reference sequence). V lost 4 bases and J lost 0, with 10 bases in between. This CDR3 has 13 residues. The CDR3 nucleotides are TGTGCCTGGACCCCCCCTACCTCCTACGAGCAGTACTTC. It codes for CAWTPPTSYEQYF.

The chain is built from TRBV5-1 and TRBJ1-4; no reliable D call. Deletions cut 7 bases from V and 3 bases from J, with 10 bases between. The CDR3 is made up of 13 amino acids. Germline V gene lookup returns CDR1 SGHRS and CDR2 YFSETQ. The DNA of the CDR3 is TGCGCCAGCCGGGAGTTGGCTAATGAAAAACTGTTTTTT. It encodes CASRELANEKLFF.

V gene TRBV7-2 combines with J gene TRBJ2-7; D is undetermined. The CDR3 is 15 amino acids. From germline, CDR1 is SGHTA and CDR2 FQGNSA. Trimming stripped 5 bases from V and 4 bases from J, with 18 bases between. The CDR3 sequence is CASSLDSSAKYEQYF. The CDR3 DNA follows: TGTGCCAGCAGCCTCGACTCCTCGGCAAAATACGAGCAGTACTTC. The complete variable domain, with remaining parts taken from reference TRBV7-2 and TRBJ2-7, reads GAGVSQSPSNKVTEKGKDVELRCDPISGHTALYWYRQSLGQGLEFLIYFQGNSAPDKSGLPSDRFSAERTGGSVSTLTIQRTQQEDSAVYLCASSLDSSAKYEQYFGPGTRLTVT.

The chain couples TRBV6-1 to TRBJ1-1; the D gene is possibly TRBD1 (6 bases). The germline V gene has CDR1 MNHNS and CDR2 SASEGT. The CDR3 runs 13 residues. V was shortened by 2 bases and J by 7 bases, with 11 bases between the two germline ends. The CDR3 loop reads CASSELVGGEAFF. As DNA, the CDR3 is TGTGCCAGCAGTGAACTAGTAGGGGGTGAAGCTTTCTTT.

This clone was counted a few times. This rearrangement joins TRBV30 to TRBJ1-2; 7 bases align to TRBD1. The CDR3 contains 13 residues. V trimming: 7 bases; J trimming: 1 base; junction bases outside the gene matches: 6. The V gene's germline CDR1 is GTSNPN and CDR2 SVGIG (reference sequence). CDR3 sequence (DNA): TGTGCCTCGGGACAGAGACTTAACTATGGCTACACCTTC. Protein product: CASGQRLNYGYTF.

The chain couples TRBV19 to TRBJ1-5; 7 positions agree with TRBD1. The germline V gene has CDR1 LNHDA and CDR2 SQIVND (reference sequence). With V trimmed by 3 bases and J by 2 bases, 16 bases remained unmatched. CDR3 length: 19 residues. The CDR3 here is CASSIRGVGRGAGNQPQHF. In nucleotides, the CDR3 is TGTGCCAGTAGTATCAGGGGGGTTGGCAGGGGAGCCGGCAATCAGCCCCAGCATTTT.